These 13 T cell receptor beta chains share one sample of origin, sequenced in a study of blood T cell repertoires in COVID-19. The data were produced by immunoSEQ multiplex PCR, yet TCRdb's version contains in-frame clones alone and is incomplete. The sample shows some 270,000 clones, over 80% of them seen only once. Material: peripheral blood. Receptors were obtained from a woman aged 40 to 50 who had recovered from COVID-19.

The chain links TRBV20-1 to TRBJ2-5, with 9 nucleotides matching TRBD1. This CDR3 contains 14 residues. The V gene's germline CDR1 is DFQATT and CDR2 SNEGSKA (reference sequence). With 3 bases clipped from V and 1 base from J, the junction kept 3 bases outside the gene matches. CDR3 DNA: TGCAGTGCTAGTACAGGGGGCACCCAAGAGACCCAGTACTTC. This gives the protein CSASTGGTQETQYF.

The CDR3 here is CASSVRSFGNTIYF. CDR3 in DNA: TGTGCCAGCAGTGTTAGGAGTTTTGGAAACACCATATATTTT. This rearrangement joins TRBV11-3 to TRBJ1-3; no reliable D call. Trimming took off 6 bases at V and 3 bases at J, with 12 bases between the two ends. CDR1 and CDR2 from the germline V gene are SGHNT and YENEEA. CDR3 length: 14 amino acids.

CDR3 sequence: CASSLGQLAAGYTF. In DNA, the CDR3 is TGTGCCAGCAGCTTAGGCCAGCTCGCGGCTGGCTACACCTTC. V is TRBV7-9 and J is TRBJ1-2; D uncertain. CDR3 length: 14 amino acids. Germline loops: CDR1 SEHNR, CDR2 FQNEAQ (reference sequence). V was shortened by 1 base and J by 7 bases, with 13 bases between the two germline ends.

This chain links TRBV30 with TRBJ1-1; D uncertain. CDR1 is GTSNPN and CDR2 is SVGIG in the germline V gene (reference sequence). V lost 4 bases to trimming and J lost 11 bases, with 20 bases between them. CDR3 length: 13 amino acids. The CDR3 spells CAWTLGGAYGAFF. The CDR3 DNA reads as TGTGCCTGGACCTTAGGTGGAGCCTACGGGGCTTTCTTT.

CDR3 in amino acids: CASSLTRGGTGELFF. CDR3 nucleotide sequence: TGTGCCAGCAGCTTGACCAGGGGTGGCACCGGGGAGCTGTTTTTT. This chain joins TRBV11-2 and TRBJ2-2; TRBD1 is a possible D gene (6 bases). V lost 3 bases, J lost 4 bases, and 12 bases lay in between. Germline V lookup: CDR1 SGHAT, CDR2 FQNNGV. CDR3 size: 15 residues.

The rearrangement uses TRBV6-2 or TRBV6-3 and TRBJ2-3; D is perhaps TRBD2 (6 bases). This CDR3 spans 11 amino acids. CDR1 is MNHEY, CDR2 SVGEGT, per germline. V lost 6 bases, J lost 11 bases, and 12 bases lay in between. As DNA, the CDR3 is TGTGCCAGCAGCCAGGGAGGAGAGCAGTATTTT. As protein: CASSQGGEQYF.

The rearrangement joins TRBV15 to TRBJ2-1; unclear D gene. The V end lost 6 bases, the J end lost 9 bases, and 15 bases lay between the germline ends. Looked up from germline, CDR1 is LNHNV and CDR2 is YYDKDF (reference sequence). The CDR3 loop spans 13 amino acids. CDR3 sequence: CATRPSPGFEQFF. The CDR3 nucleotides read TGTGCCACCAGACCGTCTCCCGGGTTTGAGCAGTTCTTC.

A few counts support this clone. J is TRBJ2-7 and V is TRBV4-1, with 8 nucleotides matching TRBD1. J lost 6 bases, V lost 1 base, and 8 bases had no gene match. CDR1 and CDR2 from the germline V gene are MGHRA and YSYEKL. The CDR3 has 15 residues. The chain's CDR3 is CASSQVWDRSLEQYF. The CDR3 coding sequence is TGCGCCAGCAGCCAAGTTTGGGACAGGAGTCTCGAGCAGTACTTC.

The J gene is TRBJ2-3, the V gene TRBV10-2; perhaps TRBD2 as D (6 bases). The CDR3 runs 16 residues. Trimming left V 8 bases short and J 0 bases short, with 18 bases between. CDR1 is WSHSY and CDR2 is SAAADI in the germline V gene. The CDR3: CASGDLAILSTDTQYF. The CDR3 nucleotides read TGCGCCAGCGGCGACCTAGCGATTCTTAGCACAGATACGCAGTATTTT.

This rearrangement joins TRBV3-1 (or the pseudogene TRBV3-2) to TRBJ2-2, with 9 nucleotides matching TRBD2. The germline V gene has CDR1 LGHDT and CDR2 YNNKEL (reference sequence). Trimming cost V 3 bases and J 2 bases; bases outside gene matches: 4. The length of the CDR3 is 16 residues. The CDR3 bases are TGTGCCAGCAGCCACTGGCGGGGGGGAAACACCGGGGAGCTGTTTTTT. It specifies CASSHWRGGNTGELFF.

There are a few counts of this clone. This chain joins TRBV24-1 and TRBJ2-1; 10 positions match TRBD2. The V gene end was trimmed by 5 bases and the J gene end by 5 bases; junction bases not matched to a gene: 5. The CDR3 contains 15 residues. CDR1 is KGHDR, CDR2 SFDVKD, per germline. This CDR3 is CATSVAGGLNNEQFF. Written as DNA, the CDR3 is TGTGCCACCAGTGTAGCGGGGGGCCTCAACAATGAGCAGTTCTTC.

The rearrangement joins TRBV4-1 to TRBJ1-4; the match to TRBD1 covers 8 bases. Trimming at V came to 6 bases and at J to 5 bases, leaving 14 bases not matched to a gene. The CDR3 runs 17 residues. CDR1 is MGHRA, CDR2 YSYEKL, per germline. The CDR3 DNA follows: TGCGCCAGCAGTTCCGGGACAGGAAGCGGGTCCAATGAAAAACTGTTTTTT. Its translation: CASSSGTGSGSNEKLFF.

This rearrangement joins TRBV9 to TRBJ2-1; the D gene is possibly TRBD2 (6 bases). V was cut by 4 bases and J by 4 bases, with 18 bases left in between. The CDR3 is made up of 16 amino acids. In germline, CDR1 is SGDLS, CDR2 YYNGEE. The CDR3, as DNA: TGTGCCAGCAGCCCGATGTGGCGGGGAGGATACAATGAGCAGTTCTTC. It yields the protein CASSPMWRGGYNEQFF.